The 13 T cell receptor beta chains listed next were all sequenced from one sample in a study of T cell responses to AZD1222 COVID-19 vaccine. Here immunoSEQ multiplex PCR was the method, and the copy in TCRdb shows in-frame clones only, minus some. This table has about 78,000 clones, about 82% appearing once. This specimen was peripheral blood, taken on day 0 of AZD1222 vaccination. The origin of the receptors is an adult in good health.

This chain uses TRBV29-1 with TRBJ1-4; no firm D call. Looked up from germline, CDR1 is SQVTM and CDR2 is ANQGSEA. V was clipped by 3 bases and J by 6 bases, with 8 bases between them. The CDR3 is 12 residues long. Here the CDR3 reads CSVETTDEKLFF. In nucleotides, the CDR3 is TGCAGCGTTGAGACCACGGATGAAAAACTGTTTTTT.

CDR3 amino acids: CASSFTGPGLTEAFF. CDR3 in DNA: TGTGCCAGCAGCTTTACAGGTCCTGGACTCACTGAAGCTTTCTTT. The V call is TRBV11-2, the J call TRBJ1-1; a possible D gene is TRBD1 (5 bases). This CDR3 spans 15 amino acids. The germline V gene encodes CDR1 SGHAT and CDR2 FQNNGV. Trimming left V 3 bases short and J 4 bases short, with 15 bases between.

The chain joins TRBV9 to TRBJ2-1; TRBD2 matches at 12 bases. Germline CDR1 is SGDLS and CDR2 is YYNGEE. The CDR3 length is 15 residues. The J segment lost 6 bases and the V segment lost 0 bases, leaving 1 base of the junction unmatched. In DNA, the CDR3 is TGTGCCAGCAGCGTAGAACTAGCGGGAGGCAATGAGCAGTTCTTC. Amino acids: CASSVELAGGNEQFF. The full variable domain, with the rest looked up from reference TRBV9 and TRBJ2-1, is DSGVTQTPKHLITATGQRVTLRCSPRSGDLSVYWYQQSLDQGLQFLIQYYNGEERAKGNILERFSAQQFPDLHSELNLSSLELGDSALYFCASSVELAGGNEQFFGPGTRLTVL.

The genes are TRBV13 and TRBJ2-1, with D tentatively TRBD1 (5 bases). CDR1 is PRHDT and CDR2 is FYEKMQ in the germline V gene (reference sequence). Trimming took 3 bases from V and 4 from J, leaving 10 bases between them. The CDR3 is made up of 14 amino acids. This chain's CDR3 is CASSLDTLYNEQFF. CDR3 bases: TGTGCCAGCAGCTTGGACACCTTATACAATGAGCAGTTCTTC.

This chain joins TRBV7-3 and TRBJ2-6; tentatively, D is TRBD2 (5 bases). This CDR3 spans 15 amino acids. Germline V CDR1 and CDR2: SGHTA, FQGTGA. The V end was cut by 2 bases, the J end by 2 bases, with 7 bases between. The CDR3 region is CASSLEGTGANVLTF. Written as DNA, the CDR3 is TGTGCCAGCAGCTTAGAGGGAACTGGGGCCAACGTCCTGACTTTC.

The CDR3 loop reads CALGDRGRSEQYF. CDR3 nucleotide sequence: TGTGCCCTAGGTGACAGGGGACGGAGCGAGCAGTACTTC. The genes are TRBV7-8 and TRBJ2-7; 8 positions agree with TRBD1. V dropped 11 bases and J dropped 6; count of bases not matched to a gene: 12. Germline loops: CDR1 SGHVS, CDR2 FQNEAQ. The CDR3 has 13 residues.

In nucleotides, the CDR3 is TGCAGCGTTGATGGTGAGGAGGAACCCTATGGCTACACCTTC. Protein: CSVDGEEEPYGYTF. The chain employs TRBV29-1 and TRBJ1-2; the D is unclear. The CDR3 runs to 14 residues. V lost 3 bases and J 4 bases, leaving 15 bases between the germline ends. In germline, CDR1 is SQVTM, CDR2 ANQGSEA.

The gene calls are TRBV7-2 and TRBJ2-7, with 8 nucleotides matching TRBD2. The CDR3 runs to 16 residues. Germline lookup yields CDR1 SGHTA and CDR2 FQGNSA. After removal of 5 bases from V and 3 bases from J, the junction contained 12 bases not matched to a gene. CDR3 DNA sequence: TGTGCCAGCAGCCAGACCGCGACGGGAGGGCACTACGAGCAGTACTTC. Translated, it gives CASSQTATGGHYEQYF.

The CDR3 region has the DNA TGTGCCACTCGACTATCCAGCGGGTACACCGGGGAGCTGTTTTTT. The encoded protein is CATRLSSGYTGELFF. J is TRBJ2-2 and V is TRBV2; D is possibly TRBD2 (6 bases). The CDR3 runs 15 residues. Germline CDR1 reads SNHLY; CDR2 reads FYNNEI. Trimming cost V 10 bases and J 3 bases, with 18 bases left between them.

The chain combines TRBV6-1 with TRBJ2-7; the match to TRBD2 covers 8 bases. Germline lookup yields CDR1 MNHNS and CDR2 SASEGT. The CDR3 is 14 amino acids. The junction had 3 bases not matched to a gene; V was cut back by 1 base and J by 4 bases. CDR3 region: CASSEVASGYEQYF. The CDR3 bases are TGTGCCAGCAGTGAAGTGGCTAGCGGGTACGAGCAGTACTTC.

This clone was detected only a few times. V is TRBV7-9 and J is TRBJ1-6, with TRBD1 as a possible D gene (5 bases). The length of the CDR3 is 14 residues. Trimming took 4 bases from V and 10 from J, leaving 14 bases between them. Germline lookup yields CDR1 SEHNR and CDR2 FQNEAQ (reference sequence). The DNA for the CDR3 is TGTGCCAGCAGCTCCCCCTATGGGGACTCACCCCTCCACTTT. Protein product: CASSSPYGDSPLHF.

The CDR3 here is CASSYSWSSDQSEQFF. CDR3 DNA: TGTGCCAGCAGTTACTCCTGGTCTAGCGACCAATCTGAGCAGTTCTTC. V usage is TRBV6-5 and J usage is TRBJ2-1, with D maybe TRBD2 (6 bases). V was shortened by 0 bases and J by 9 bases, with 18 bases between the two germline ends. This CDR3 has 16 residues. The germline V gene encodes CDR1 MNHEY and CDR2 SVGAGI.

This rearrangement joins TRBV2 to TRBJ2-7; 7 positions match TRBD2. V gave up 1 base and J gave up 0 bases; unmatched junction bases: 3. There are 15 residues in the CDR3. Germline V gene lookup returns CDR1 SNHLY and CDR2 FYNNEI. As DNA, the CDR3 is TGTGCCAGCAGTGAAGGCCCGGGGGGCTCCTACGAGCAGTACTTC. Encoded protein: CASSEGPGGSYEQYF.